This T cell receptor (beta chain) was sequenced in a study of T cell repertoires in cytomegalovirus infection. Findings and limits, study-wide: The ex vivo response was dominated by HLA-C-restricted CMV-specific TCR beta clonotypes. People with CMV and the relevant HLA were identified by cumulative public TCR beta family frequency.

Concerning this clonotype itself: Antigen specificity is unknown.

The CDR3 is 15 residues long. Per germline, CDR1 LNHDA and CDR2 SQIVND (reference sequence). The germline V and J ends were trimmed by 5 bases and 0 bases, with 11 bases remaining between them. TCRdb recomputed calls from the reads with MiXCR, one row per CDR3 protein. The table lists some 480,000 distinct CDR3 sequences, around 30% of them singletons. The sample here was cultured PBMCs, taken from culture after CMV antigen stimulation. The TCR sequence derives from a human donor in good health (CMV status not recorded). Some clones in this sample may be carry-over from other donors' samples. The rearrangement links TRBV19 to TRBJ1-5; D not certain. In DNA form, the CDR3 reads TGTGCCAGTAGTGTTGGAGGGAATAGCAATCAGCCCCAGCATTTT. Translating gives CASSVGGNSNQPQHF.